This entry lists 16 T cell receptor beta chains sequenced from one sample in a study of memory CD4+ T cells and cytomegalovirus serostatus. Single viable CD3+CD4+CD8-CD45RO+ cells were sorted as the memory CD4+ T cells. Sequencing was performed with immunoSEQ multiplex PCR; in TCRdb, only in-frame clones are kept and a portion is missing. The repertoire holds more than 45,000 clones, with roughly 81% as singletons. The sample taken for sequencing was memory CD4+ T cells from blood. These receptors were obtained from an adult in good health and CMV-seronegative.

The chain is built from TRBV10-2 and TRBJ1-2, with D possibly matching TRBD1 (5 bases). Per the germline V gene, CDR1 is WSHSY and CDR2 is SAAADI. The CDR3 totals 13 residues. The ends were cut back, 3 bases at V and 0 bases at J, with 5 bases in the middle. In DNA, the CDR3 is TGCGCCAGCAGTGAACAGGCTAACTATGGCTACACCTTC. Its translation: CASSEQANYGYTF.

V usage is TRBV5-1 and J usage is TRBJ1-1; possible D gene TRBD1, 5 bases. Per the germline V gene, CDR1 is SGHRS and CDR2 is YFSETQ. The germline V and J ends were trimmed by 5 bases and 6 bases, with 14 bases remaining between them. This CDR3 comprises 13 residues. The CDR3 DNA is TGCGCCAGCAGGGGGCCATCTGGCGCTGAAGCTTTCTTT. This sequence encodes CASRGPSGAEAFF.

V is TRBV28 and J is TRBJ1-5; no reliable D call. Trimming pared 5 bases from V and 2 bases from J, leaving 10 bases between. The CDR3 runs 14 residues. The V gene's germline CDR1 is MDHEN and CDR2 SYDVKM. The DNA of the CDR3 is TGTGCCAGCAGTCCCAGTTCTCGCAATCAGCCCCAGCATTTT. Amino acid sequence: CASSPSSRNQPQHF.

This clone was seen once. The chain carries TRBV19 and TRBJ1-5, with 8 positions matching TRBD1. The V gene's germline CDR1 is LNHDA and CDR2 SQIVND (reference sequence). The V and J ends lost 10 bases and 3 bases, in that order; junction bases with no gene match: 8. This CDR3 is 14 amino acids long. CDR3 sequence reads: CATKTGDINQPQHF. The CDR3 DNA reads as TGTGCCACCAAGACAGGGGATATCAATCAGCCCCAGCATTTT.

The chain links TRBV2 to TRBJ1-1; no firm D call. The germline gives CDR1 SNHLY, CDR2 FYNNEI. This CDR3 comprises 13 residues. V was clipped by 5 bases and J by 2 bases, with 9 bases between them. CDR3 bases: TGTGCCAGCAGTCCACAGAGAAACACTGAAGCTTTCTTT. This gives the protein CASSPQRNTEAFF.

This clone was seen only once. The rearrangement links TRBV19 to TRBJ1-1, with D maybe TRBD1 (5 bases). CDR1 and CDR2 (germline): LNHDA, SQIVND (reference sequence). V lost 7 bases and J lost 1, with 13 bases in between. The CDR3 length is 14 residues. In DNA form, the CDR3 reads TGTGCCAGTATTCGCCCAGGGAAGAACACTGAAGCTTTCTTT. Protein: CASIRPGKNTEAFF.

The chain employs TRBV6-1 and TRBJ2-7; possible D gene TRBD2, 6 bases. Trimming removed 10 bases from V and 5 bases from J, with 15 bases in between. The CDR3 is 12 residues long. Germline CDR1 is MNHNS and CDR2 is SASEGT. CDR3 nucleotides: TGTGCCATCACTAGGGGAGGAGACGAGCAGTACTTC. Its translation is CAITRGGDEQYF.

J is TRBJ1-2 and V is TRBV6-4, with D maybe TRBD1 (6 bases). Trimming removed 0 bases at V and 5 bases at J, with 22 bases between. Per the germline V gene, CDR1 is MRHNA and CDR2 is SNTAGT. CDR3 size: 18 residues. The CDR3: CASSDSRAGAPETYGYTF. The CDR3 nucleotides read TGTGCCAGCAGTGACTCGAGGGCAGGGGCCCCGGAGACTTATGGCTACACCTTC.

The V and J genes are TRBV10-3 and TRBJ1-5, with 8 nucleotides matching TRBD1. V lost 3 bases, J lost 4 bases, and 2 bases stayed unmatched. Germline CDR1 and CDR2: ENHRY and SYGVKD. This CDR3 is 14 amino acids long. CDR3 coding DNA: TGTGCCATCAGTGAATGGGACAGGAATCAGCCCCAGCATTTT. It is translated as CAISEWDRNQPQHF.

The gene calls are TRBV5-1 and TRBJ2-7, with D possibly matching TRBD2 (6 bases). This CDR3 is 15 amino acids long. Germline V gene sequence: CDR1 SGHRS, CDR2 YFSETQ. V was pared by 0 bases and J by 0 bases, with 10 bases between. The CDR3 sequence is CASSLDIADSYEQYF. The CDR3 DNA is TGCGCCAGCAGCTTGGACATAGCGGACTCCTACGAGCAGTACTTC. Variable domain in full (rest from reference TRBV5-1 and TRBJ2-7): KAGVTQTPRYLIKTRGQQVTLSCSPISGHRSVSWYQQTPGQGLQFLFEYFSETQRNKGNFPGRFSGRQFSNSRSEMNVSTLELGDSALYLCASSLDIADSYEQYFGPGTRLTVT.

The V and J genes are TRBV6-5 and TRBJ1-6; no firm D call. In germline, CDR1 is MNHEY, CDR2 SVGAGI. The CDR3 runs to 12 residues. The V and J ends lost 2 bases and 10 bases respectively, with 6 bases between them. CDR3 in DNA: TGTGCCAGCAGTTACATGAACTCACCCCTCCACTTT. It is translated as CASSYMNSPLHF.

V and J are TRBV7-3 and TRBJ1-2; possible D gene TRBD1, 5 bases. This CDR3 has 13 amino acids. CDR1 is SGHTA, CDR2 FQGTGA, per germline. V was trimmed by 0 bases and J by 8 bases, leaving 10 bases between them. CDR3 residues: CASSLTGVGGYTF. The CDR3, as DNA: TGTGCCAGCAGCTTAACAGGGGTGGGAGGCTACACCTTC.

V is TRBV7-2 and J is TRBJ2-7, with 10 bases identical to TRBD1. There are 15 residues in the CDR3. The germline V gene has CDR1 SGHTA and CDR2 FQGNSA. Germline trimming cut 5 bases from V and 1 base from J; bases unmatched to any gene: 5. The DNA for the CDR3 is TGTGCCAGCAGCCAAAGGACAGGGGGATCCTACGAGCAGTACTTC. It yields the protein CASSQRTGGSYEQYF.

J is TRBJ2-7 and V is TRBV5-1, with 9 bases matching TRBD2. Germline V gene data show CDR1 as SGHRS and CDR2 as YFSETQ. V trimming: 5 bases; J trimming: 4 bases; junction bases outside the gene matches: 10. The length of the CDR3 is 15 residues. CDR3 DNA sequence: TGCGCCAGCAGTTCGGGACTAGCAATGGCTTACGAGCAGTACTTC. This gives the protein CASSSGLAMAYEQYF.

This clone was counted only a few times. This rearrangement joins TRBV30 to TRBJ1-3; 9 nucleotides agree with TRBD1. Trimming at V came to 8 bases and at J to 2 bases, leaving 16 bases not matched to a gene. This CDR3 comprises 17 residues. Germline V gene lookup returns CDR1 GTSNPN and CDR2 SVGIG (reference sequence). The CDR3: CAIDFGQGSWTGNTIYF. CDR3 sequence (DNA): TGTGCCATTGATTTTGGACAGGGGAGTTGGACTGGAAACACCATATATTTT.

CDR3 sequence: CASSLTTSGSFYTGELFF. CDR3 sequence (DNA): TGTGCCAGCAGCTTAACGACTAGCGGGAGTTTTTACACCGGGGAGCTGTTTTTT. This chain joins TRBV7-3 and TRBJ2-2, with 12 bases aligning to TRBD2. Germline V lookup: CDR1 SGHTA, CDR2 FQGTGA. The CDR3 runs to 18 residues. V dropped 0 bases and J dropped 3; count of bases not matched to a gene: 5. Combining the CDR3 with reference TRBV7-3 and TRBJ2-2 gives the whole variable domain GAGVSQTPSNKVTEKGKYVELRCDPISGHTALYWYRQSLGQGPEFLIYFQGTGAADDSGLPNDRFFAVRPEGSVSTLKIQRTERGDSAVYLCASSLTTSGSFYTGELFFGEGSRLTVL.